This T cell receptor (beta chain) came from a study of identifying expanded T cells in peripheral blood. About this clone itself: Its antigen remains unknown.

With V trimmed by 5 bases and J by 6 bases, 16 bases remained unmatched. The CDR3 covers 18 residues. Germline assignment: CDR1 LGHNA and CDR2 YSLEER. Whole-study results and caveats: Over about two and four weeks, about 15 and 19 clones changed, versus around 1.3 between replicates. Approximately two-week clone count variance significantly increased as total template count grew.

During the collection period, no donor immune events like infections were recorded. The table came from immunoSEQ multiplex PCR; TCRdb's copy has only in-frame clones and leaves some out. The sample consists of around 100,000 clones, around nine tenths of them appearing once. Sequenced: blood. The source is a person between 18 and 75 years old in good health. The chain combines TRBV4-3 with TRBJ2-1, with 10 positions matching TRBD2. The DNA of the CDR3 is TGCGCCAGCAGCATACGCACCTCCCTAGCGGGGGATATCAATGAGCAGTTCTTC. Translation gives CASSIRTSLAGDINEQFF.